Sequencing of this T cell receptor (beta chain) was carried out in a study of shared clonotypes between healthy human individuals. Sequenced by immunoSEQ multiplex PCR; TCRdb stores in-frame clones only, minus some. The sample has some 1,400,000 clones; around 97% are singletons. CDR1 is SSHAT and CDR2 is FNYEAQ in the germline V gene (reference sequence). The V and J ends lost 4 bases and 2 bases, in that order; junction bases with no gene match: 1. The CDR3 loop spans 13 amino acids. With respect to this clone: Its target is not known.

Overall study results and limits: The generation probabilities recorded for non-shared clonotypes fell below those of clonotypes shared by all four donors. Estimated richness was generally greater in naive than memory subsets.

This TCR was sampled from a man aged 25-40 years in good health. The sequenced sample was naive CD4+ T cells sorted from blood. Regarding subset: CD45RA+ positively selected. V usage is TRBV7-7 and J usage is TRBJ2-5, with 7 nucleotides matching TRBD2. The CDR3 reads CASSSREQETQYF. In DNA form, the CDR3 reads TGTGCCAGCAGCTCGCGGGAGCAAGAGACCCAGTACTTC. Full variable domain (outside the CDR3, taken from reference TRBV7-7 and TRBJ2-5): GAGVSQSPRYKVTKRGQDVTLRCDPISSHATLYWYQQALGQGPEFLTYFNYEAQPDKSGLPSDRFSAERPEGSISTLTIQRTEQRDSAMYRCASSSREQETQYFGPGTRLLVL.